This T cell receptor (beta chain) comes out of a study of glioma-infiltrating T cells. Points from the study as a whole: CDR3 overlap between tissue and blood was very small.

Using RNA template, CDR3s of TCR alpha and beta were amplified with iRepertoire arm-PCR. Each CDR3 protein gets one entry after TCRdb re-called the multiplex PCR reads with MiXCR. Of roughly 120,000 distinct CDR3 sequences detected, 20% to 25% appear once; the ten largest clones hold around 15%. CDR3 length equals 14 residues. V lost 0 bases, J lost 1 base, and 7 bases lay in between. The germline V gene encodes CDR1 SGHRS and CDR2 YFSETQ. The sample holds a few counts of this clonotype. Its cognate antigen is unknown. Input material: glioma tissue, nonneoplastic brain tissue, or PBMCs (not recorded which). The source is a human donor with low-grade glioma or glioblastoma, undergoing nonglioma brain surgery, or in good health (not recorded which). This chain joins TRBV5-1 and TRBJ1-2; D may be TRBD1 (5 bases). Written as DNA, the CDR3 is TGCGCCAGCAGCTTGGAGAGGGGTAACTATGGCTACACCTTC. Protein product: CASSLERGNYGYTF.